This is a list of T cell receptor beta chains from one sample in a study of breast tumors, draining lymph nodes, adjacent tissues. TCRdb re-called the multiplex PCR reads through MiXCR, storing one row per CDR3 protein. The profile covers roughly 86,000 distinct CDR3 sequences, with roughly a fifth appearing a single time and 2% to 3% taken by the ten largest. Sequencing was done on a sample of axillary lymph node tissue. These receptors were collected from a female donor with breast cancer. Some clones in this sample may be carry-over from other donors' samples. The CDR3 runs from the conserved cysteine through the conserved F or W. The order of the fields is CDR3 DNA, CDR3 protein, clone size, D gene, J gene, V gene. The D gene is left open where the match is weak. Only part of the rows carry a size: once, few, many, or a class if the clone is expanded.

DNA: TGTGCCAGCAGCCAAGGGCGTTGGGAAAGTAATGAAAAACTGTTTTTT; CDR3: CASSQGRWESNEKLFF; size: .; D: .; J: TRBJ1-4; V: TRBV4-2
DNA: TGTGCCAGCAGTGATCCGGGCTTGGAAACTGAAGCTTTCTTT; CDR3: CASSDPGLETEAFF; size: .; D: .; J: TRBJ1-1; V: TRBV2
DNA: TGTGCCTGGGGACTGGACAATCAGCCCCAGCATTTT; CDR3: CAWGLDNQPQHF; size: few; D: .; J: TRBJ1-5; V: TRBV30
DNA: TGCAGTGCTAGGCAGGAGCCCTATGGCTACACCTTC; CDR3: CSARQEPYGYTF; size: many; D: .; J: TRBJ1-2; V: TRBV20-1
DNA: TGTGCCAGCAGCCCTCTAGCGGGAGATACGCAGTATTTT; CDR3: CASSPLAGDTQYF; size: many; D: TRBD2; J: TRBJ2-3; V: TRBV7-2
DNA: TGTGCCAGCAGCCAATCAACGGGGGGTCTCTCGTACCACTATGGCTACACCTTC; CDR3: CASSQSTGGLSYHYGYTF; size: many; D: .; J: TRBJ1-2; V: TRBV16
DNA: TGTGCCAGTAGTAAGGCTAGCGGTCCCGATACGCAGTATTTT; CDR3: CASSKASGPDTQYF; size: many; D: TRBD2; J: TRBJ2-3; V: TRBV19
DNA: TGTGCCAGCAGCGTGGGAGCGGGATGGACAGATACGCAGTATTTT; CDR3: CASSVGAGWTDTQYF; size: many; D: TRBD2; J: TRBJ2-3; V: TRBV9
DNA: TGTGCCAGCTCACCACTGTCTTCCTCCTACGAGCAGTACTTC; CDR3: CASSPLSSSYEQYF; size: .; D: .; J: TRBJ2-7; V: TRBV18
DNA: TGTGCCAGCAGTTTAGGGGCAGGGGCTGGCTACACCTTC; CDR3: CASSLGAGAGYTF; size: .; D: .; J: TRBJ1-2; V: TRBV28
DNA: TGCGCCAGCAGCCAAGATCCCCCGGGACTAGCGGCGTCGGGGGAGCAGTACTTC; CDR3: CASSQDPPGLAASGEQYF; size: many; D: TRBD2; J: TRBJ2-7; V: TRBV4-3
DNA: TGCGCCAGCAGCCAACGGACAGGGCAAGAGACCCAGTACTTC; CDR3: CASSQRTGQETQYF; size: .; D: TRBD1; J: TRBJ2-5; V: TRBV4-1
DNA: TGTGCCACCAGCAGAGATCGGGCCACTAATGAAAAACTGTTTTTT; CDR3: CATSRDRATNEKLFF; size: many; D: .; J: TRBJ1-4; V: TRBV15
DNA: TGTGCCAGCAGTGTCGGACCGTCCGAGACCCAGTACTTC; CDR3: CASSVGPSETQYF; size: many; D: .; J: TRBJ2-5; V: TRBV6-1
DNA: TGCGCCAGTAGCCACCCGACCAATTCACCCCTCCGCTTT; CDR3: CASSHPTNSPLRF; size: .; D: .; J: TRBJ1-6; V: TRBV4-1
DNA: TGTGCCAGTAGTATCCGGGGACTAGCGGAGCTTCGAACCTTCTACAATGAGCAGTTCTTC; CDR3: CASSIRGLAELRTFYNEQFF; size: many; D: TRBD2; J: TRBJ2-1; V: TRBV19
DNA: TGTGCCAGCAGCGGACGCAGGAGGCTCTACGAGCAGTACTTC; CDR3: CASSGRRRLYEQYF; size: .; D: .; J: TRBJ2-7; V: TRBV11-3
DNA: TGTGCGAGAAAGCTAGGCGGGACAGATAACTATGGCTACACCTTC; CDR3: CARKLGGTDNYGYTF; size: many; D: TRBD1; J: TRBJ1-2; V: TRBV13
DNA: TGTGCCAGCTCACCGGGGGGGACACAAGAGACCCAGTACTTC; CDR3: CASSPGGTQETQYF; size: .; D: .; J: TRBJ2-5; V: TRBV18
DNA: TGCGCCAGCAACGATCGGCCGGGATACAATGAGCAGTTCTTC; CDR3: CASNDRPGYNEQFF; size: many; D: .; J: TRBJ2-1; V: TRBV5-1
DNA: TGCGCCAGCAGCCAAGATCACAGGGCAAGGTCACCCCTCCACTTT; CDR3: CASSQDHRARSPLHF; size: many; D: .; J: TRBJ1-6; V: TRBV4-3
DNA: TGCGCCAGCAGCCGCCGGACAGGGCAGGCCGAGCAGTACTTC; CDR3: CASSRRTGQAEQYF; size: many; D: TRBD1; J: TRBJ2-7; V: TRBV4-1
DNA: TGTGCCAGCAGCTCGGACGGATTATATGGCTACACCTTC; CDR3: CASSSDGLYGYTF; size: many; D: .; J: TRBJ1-2; V: TRBV7-2
DNA: TGTGCCAGCAGCCCTTTAGCGGGAGCAGCAGATACGCAGTATTTT; CDR3: CASSPLAGAADTQYF; size: many; D: TRBD2; J: TRBJ2-3; V: TRBV7-3
DNA: TGTGCCAGCATGCTTGGTAGATACTCTGGGGCCAACGTCCTGACTTTC; CDR3: CASMLGRYSGANVLTF; size: .; D: .; J: TRBJ2-6; V: TRBV6-2/TRBV6-3
DNA: TGTGCCACCAGCAGAGGCCAATCCTACAATGAGCAGTTCTTC; CDR3: CATSRGQSYNEQFF; size: many; D: .; J: TRBJ2-1; V: TRBV15
DNA: TGCGCCAGCAGCTTGGGGGACAGGGGTAGCTATGGCTACACCTTC; CDR3: CASSLGDRGSYGYTF; size: many; D: TRBD1; J: TRBJ1-2; V: TRBV5-1
DNA: TGTGCCAGCAGGACCGGGACAGCGGGTTCCGCCATATATTTT; CDR3: CASRTGTAGSAIYF; size: many; D: TRBD1; J: TRBJ1-3; V: TRBV6-5
DNA: TGTGCCACCAGGGGAGGGGTGAGTGGCTACACCTTC; CDR3: CATRGGVSGYTF; size: many; D: .; J: TRBJ1-2; V: TRBV6-5
DNA: TGTGCCAGCAGCTTGGGTAACGGGAGGGCCACCGGGGAGCTGTTTTTT; CDR3: CASSLGNGRATGELFF; size: many; D: TRBD2; J: TRBJ2-2; V: TRBV5-5
DNA: TGCAGTGCTACTAGCGGGAGCTCCTACAATGAGCAGTTCTTC; CDR3: CSATSGSSYNEQFF; size: many; D: TRBD2; J: TRBJ2-1; V: TRBV20-1
DNA: TGTGCCAGCAGTGAAGGGGTTGGCAGGGGTCACTATGGCTACACCTTC; CDR3: CASSEGVGRGHYGYTF; size: many; D: .; J: TRBJ1-2; V: TRBV2
DNA: TGTGCCTGGAGTGTTCAGGGGGCGCGGGGCAATCAGCCCCAGCATTTT; CDR3: CAWSVQGARGNQPQHF; size: .; D: TRBD1; J: TRBJ1-5; V: TRBV30
DNA: TGTGCCAGCAGTTCGGACGGGTACTACGAGCAGTACTTC; CDR3: CASSSDGYYEQYF; size: few; D: .; J: TRBJ2-7; V: TRBV28
DNA: TGTGCCACCAGTGATGTGCGGGGAGGGTCCGGGGAGCTGTTTTTT; CDR3: CATSDVRGGSGELFF; size: many; D: TRBD2; J: TRBJ2-2; V: TRBV24-1
DNA: TGTGCCTGGAGTGTACAGGGTTACGAGCAGTACTTC; CDR3: CAWSVQGYEQYF; size: many; D: .; J: TRBJ2-7; V: TRBV30
DNA: TGTGCCAGCAGAAGCGGGAGGGCCCGTGAGACCCAGTACTTC; CDR3: CASRSGRARETQYF; size: many; D: TRBD2; J: TRBJ2-5; V: TRBV2
DNA: TGCAGTGCTAGGGCGGGCGGAGATGGCTACACCTTC; CDR3: CSARAGGDGYTF; size: many; D: .; J: TRBJ1-2; V: TRBV20-1
DNA: TGTGCCAGCAGCTTGGACGTTGTTCGACCGGGGGAGCTGTTTTTT; CDR3: CASSLDVVRPGELFF; size: many; D: .; J: TRBJ2-2; V: TRBV5-8
DNA: TGTGCCAGCAGCCGACGCAGGGTCTCCACAGATACGCAGTATTTT; CDR3: CASSRRRVSTDTQYF; size: many; D: .; J: TRBJ2-3; V: TRBV7-2
DNA: TGCAGTGCTAGGGCCGGCCGGGGACATCAGGGTACCTACGAGCAGTACTTC; CDR3: CSARAGRGHQGTYEQYF; size: many; D: .; J: TRBJ2-7; V: TRBV20-1
DNA: TGTGCCAGCAGCCGTGGGGGGGGACGGGTCCCCTACGAGCAGTACTTC; CDR3: CASSRGGGRVPYEQYF; size: many; D: TRBD2; J: TRBJ2-7; V: TRBV7-2
DNA: TGCAGTGCTAGGACTAGGGGGACTCCGAACACTGAAGCTTTCTTT; CDR3: CSARTRGTPNTEAFF; size: .; D: .; J: TRBJ1-1; V: TRBV20-1
DNA: TGTGCCAGCAGCTTAGGGGCTAGCGGGAGTCTTGAGCAGTTCTTC; CDR3: CASSLGASGSLEQFF; size: few; D: TRBD2; J: TRBJ2-1; V: TRBV5-6
DNA: TGTGCCAGCAGCCCGGGACAGGGGAAAGAGACCCAGTACTTC; CDR3: CASSPGQGKETQYF; size: many; D: TRBD1; J: TRBJ2-5; V: TRBV9
DNA: TGTGCCAGCAGCCAACGGGGGCTGAGGGGGTCACCCCTCCACTTT; CDR3: CASSQRGLRGSPLHF; size: many; D: .; J: TRBJ1-6; V: TRBV3-1
DNA: TGTGCCAGTCGGCGGACGGGGGGCACAGATATGCAGTATTTT; CDR3: CASRRTGGTDMQYF; size: .; D: .; J: TRBJ2-3; V: TRBV19
DNA: TGTGCCAGCTCACCAGGGACAGCCCTTAATTACGAGCAGTACTTC; CDR3: CASSPGTALNYEQYF; size: few; D: TRBD1; J: TRBJ2-7; V: TRBV18
DNA: TGTGCCACCAGCAGAGGGGGGGTCCAAGAGACCCAGTACTTC; CDR3: CATSRGGVQETQYF; size: many; D: .; J: TRBJ2-5; V: TRBV15
DNA: TGCAGTGCTAGCCGCCGGACAGGGTCGAATGAAAAACTGTTTTTT; CDR3: CSASRRTGSNEKLFF; size: many; D: TRBD1; J: TRBJ1-4; V: TRBV20-1
DNA: TGTGCCAGCAGCTTTCTGCCTGGTTCCGTTTTTGGGACCCAGTACTTC; CDR3: CASSFLPGSVFGTQYF; size: many; D: .; J: TRBJ2-5; V: TRBV7-9
DNA: TGTGCCAGCAGTCTAAATACAGGAGAGCAGTACTTC; CDR3: CASSLNTGEQYF; size: many; D: .; J: TRBJ2-7; V: TRBV27
DNA: TGCGCCAGCAGCTTGGGGCTCCGGGGCTCCTACGAGCAGTACTTC; CDR3: CASSLGLRGSYEQYF; size: many; D: .; J: TRBJ2-7; V: TRBV5-1